The clone carrying this T cell receptor (beta chain) was detected a few times. Its cognate antigen is unknown. The CDR3 ends on some other residue instead of the conserved phenylalanine or tryptophan, so this is likely a read error. MiXCR, applied by TCRdb to the RT-PCR reads, yields one record per CDR3 protein. The repertoire holds 200,000 to 250,000 distinct CDR3 sequences, with less than 15% as singletons. The data were obtained in a study of response to subunit inactivated influenza vaccine. General study results and limits: Each seasonal influenza vaccination recruits few new T cells, the authors suggested.

From germline, CDR1 is MNHEY and CDR2 SVGAGI. Deletions cut 4 bases from V and 1 base from J, with 5 bases between. The CDR3 is made up of 13 amino acids. This sequence was found in a man in his forties or fifties who received an inactivated influenza vaccine. The sample was non-naive T cells sorted from PBMCs, taken 14 days before vaccination. The rearrangement uses TRBV6-5 and TRBJ1-5, with D unresolved. The CDR3, as DNA: TGTGCCAGCAGTTCTTCAAGCAATCAGCCCCAGCATGTT. Translated: CASSSSSNQPQHV.